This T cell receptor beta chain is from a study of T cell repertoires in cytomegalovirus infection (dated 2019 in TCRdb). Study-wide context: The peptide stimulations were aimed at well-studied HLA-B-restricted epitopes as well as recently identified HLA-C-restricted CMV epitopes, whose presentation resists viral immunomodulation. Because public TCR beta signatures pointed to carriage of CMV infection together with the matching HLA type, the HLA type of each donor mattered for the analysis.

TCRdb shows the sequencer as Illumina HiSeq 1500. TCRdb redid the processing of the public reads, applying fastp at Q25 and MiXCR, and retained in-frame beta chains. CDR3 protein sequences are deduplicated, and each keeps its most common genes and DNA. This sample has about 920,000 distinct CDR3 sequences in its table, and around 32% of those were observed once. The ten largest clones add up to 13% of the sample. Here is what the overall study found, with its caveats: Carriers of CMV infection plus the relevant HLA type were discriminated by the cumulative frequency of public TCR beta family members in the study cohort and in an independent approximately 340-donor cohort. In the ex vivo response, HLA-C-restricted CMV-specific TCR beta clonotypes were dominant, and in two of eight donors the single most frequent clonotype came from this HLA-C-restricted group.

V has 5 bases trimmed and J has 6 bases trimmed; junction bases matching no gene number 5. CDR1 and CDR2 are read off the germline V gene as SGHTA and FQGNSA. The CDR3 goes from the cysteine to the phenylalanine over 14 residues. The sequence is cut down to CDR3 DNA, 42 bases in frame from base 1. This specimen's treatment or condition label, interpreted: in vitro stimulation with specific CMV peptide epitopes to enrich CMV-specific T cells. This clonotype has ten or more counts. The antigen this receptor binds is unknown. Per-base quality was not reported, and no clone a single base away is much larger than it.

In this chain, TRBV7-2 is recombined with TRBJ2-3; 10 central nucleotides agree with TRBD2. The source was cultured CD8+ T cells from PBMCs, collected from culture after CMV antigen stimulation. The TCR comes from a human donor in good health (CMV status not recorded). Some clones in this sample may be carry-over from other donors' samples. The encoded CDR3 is CASSPPLAGDTQYF. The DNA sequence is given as TGTGCCAGCAGCCCGCCACTAGCGGGGGATACGCAGTATTTT.